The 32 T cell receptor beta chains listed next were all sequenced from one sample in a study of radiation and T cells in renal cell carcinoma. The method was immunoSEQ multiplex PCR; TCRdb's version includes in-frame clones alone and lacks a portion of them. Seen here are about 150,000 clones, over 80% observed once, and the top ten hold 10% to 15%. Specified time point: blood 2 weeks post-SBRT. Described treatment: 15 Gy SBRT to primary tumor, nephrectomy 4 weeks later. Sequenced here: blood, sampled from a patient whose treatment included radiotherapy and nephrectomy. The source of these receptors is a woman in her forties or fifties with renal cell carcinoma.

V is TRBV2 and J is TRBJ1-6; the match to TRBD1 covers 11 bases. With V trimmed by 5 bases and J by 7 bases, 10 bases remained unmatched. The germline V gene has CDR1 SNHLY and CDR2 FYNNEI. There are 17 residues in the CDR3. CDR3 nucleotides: TGTGCCAGCAGTCAAACAGGGACAGGGGGATGGAATTCACCCCTCCACTTT. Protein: CASSQTGTGGWNSPLHF.

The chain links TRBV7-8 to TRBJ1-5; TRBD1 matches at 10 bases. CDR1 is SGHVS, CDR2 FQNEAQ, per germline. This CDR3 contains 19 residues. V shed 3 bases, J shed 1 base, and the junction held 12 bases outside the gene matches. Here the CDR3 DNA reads TGTGCCAGCAGCTTTGCCCCGGGACAGGGGAGTATCAGCAATCAGCCCCAGCATTTT. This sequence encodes CASSFAPGQGSISNQPQHF.

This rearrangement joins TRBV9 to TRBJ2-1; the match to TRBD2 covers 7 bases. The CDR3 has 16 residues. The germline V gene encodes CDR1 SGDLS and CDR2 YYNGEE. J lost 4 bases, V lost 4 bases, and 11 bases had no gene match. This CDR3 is CASSPEERGLYNEQFF. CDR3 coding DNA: TGTGCCAGCAGCCCTGAGGAGCGGGGATTATACAATGAGCAGTTCTTC.

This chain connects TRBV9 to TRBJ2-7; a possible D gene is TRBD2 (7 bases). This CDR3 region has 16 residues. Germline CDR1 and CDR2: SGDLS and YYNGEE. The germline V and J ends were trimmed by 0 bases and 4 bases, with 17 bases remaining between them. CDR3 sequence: CASSVGLAGALYEQYF. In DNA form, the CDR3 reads TGTGCCAGCAGCGTAGGTCTGGCGGGGGCACTTTACGAGCAGTACTTC.

This CDR3 is CSVADNLSGNTIYF. For the CDR3, the DNA is TGCAGCGTTGCAGACAATCTCTCTGGAAACACCATATATTTT. The chain combines TRBV29-1 with TRBJ1-3; D uncertain. Germline CDR1 and CDR2: SQVTM and ANQGSEA. With 4 bases removed from V and 0 bases from J, the gap between germline ends came to 10 bases. This CDR3 has 14 residues.

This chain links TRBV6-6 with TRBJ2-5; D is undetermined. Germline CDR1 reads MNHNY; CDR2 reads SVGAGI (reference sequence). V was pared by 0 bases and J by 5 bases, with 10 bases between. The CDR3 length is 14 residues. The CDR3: CASSYSTQGETQYF. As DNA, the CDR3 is TGTGCCAGCAGTTACTCGACCCAAGGGGAGACCCAGTACTTC.

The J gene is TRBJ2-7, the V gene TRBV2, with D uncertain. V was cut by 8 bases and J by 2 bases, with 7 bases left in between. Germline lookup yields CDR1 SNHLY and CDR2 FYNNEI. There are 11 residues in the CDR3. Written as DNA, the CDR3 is TGTGCCAGCCGGTTCGCCTACGAGCAGTACTTC. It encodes CASRFAYEQYF.

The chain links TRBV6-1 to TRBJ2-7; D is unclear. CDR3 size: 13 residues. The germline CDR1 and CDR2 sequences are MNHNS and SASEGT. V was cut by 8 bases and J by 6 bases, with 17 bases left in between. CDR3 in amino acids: CASGVKLGIEQYF. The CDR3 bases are TGTGCCAGCGGCGTTAAGTTAGGTATCGAGCAGTACTTC.

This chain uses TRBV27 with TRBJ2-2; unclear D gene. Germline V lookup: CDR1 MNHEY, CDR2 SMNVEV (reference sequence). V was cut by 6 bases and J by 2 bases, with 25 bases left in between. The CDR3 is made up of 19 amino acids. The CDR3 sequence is CASSPVWQASPLNTGELFF. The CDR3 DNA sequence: TGTGCCAGCAGCCCAGTGTGGCAGGCATCTCCCTTAAACACCGGGGAGCTGTTTTTT.

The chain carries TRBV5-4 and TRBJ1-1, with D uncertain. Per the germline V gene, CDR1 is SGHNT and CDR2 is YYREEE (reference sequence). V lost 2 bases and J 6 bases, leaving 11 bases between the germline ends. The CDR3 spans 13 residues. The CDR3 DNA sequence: TGTGCCAGCAGCTTTAGAGGCAGCCCTGAAGCTTTCTTT. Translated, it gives CASSFRGSPEAFF.

The CDR3 DNA reads TGTGCCAGTAGTACACCGGGACTAGCGGGGTGGACCGGGGAGCTGTTTTTT. It codes for CASSTPGLAGWTGELFF. This chain links TRBV19 with TRBJ2-2, with 13 bases that match TRBD2. The CDR3 spans 17 residues. With V trimmed by 4 bases and J by 5 bases, 7 bases remained unmatched. Germline V gives CDR1 LNHDA, CDR2 SQIVND (reference sequence).

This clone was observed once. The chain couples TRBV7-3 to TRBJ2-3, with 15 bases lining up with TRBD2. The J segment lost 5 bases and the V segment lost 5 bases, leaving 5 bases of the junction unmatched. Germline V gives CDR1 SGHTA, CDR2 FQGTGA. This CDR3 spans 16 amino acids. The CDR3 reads CASSRTSGGARDTQYF. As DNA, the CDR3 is TGTGCCAGCAGCAGGACTAGCGGGGGGGCCAGAGATACGCAGTATTTT.

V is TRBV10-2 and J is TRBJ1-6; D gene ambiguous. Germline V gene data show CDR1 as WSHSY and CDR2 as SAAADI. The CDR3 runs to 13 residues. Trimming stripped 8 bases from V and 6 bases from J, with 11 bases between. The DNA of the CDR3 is TGCGCCAGCCGCGAAACGGGTAATTCACCCCTCCACTTT. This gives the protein CASRETGNSPLHF.

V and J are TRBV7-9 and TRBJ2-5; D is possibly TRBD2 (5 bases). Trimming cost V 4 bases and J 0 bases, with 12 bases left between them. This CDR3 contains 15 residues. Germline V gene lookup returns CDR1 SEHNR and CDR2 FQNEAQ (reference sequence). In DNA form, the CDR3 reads TGTGCCAGCAGCTCTACACTAGATAACCAAGAGACCCAGTACTTC. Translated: CASSSTLDNQETQYF.

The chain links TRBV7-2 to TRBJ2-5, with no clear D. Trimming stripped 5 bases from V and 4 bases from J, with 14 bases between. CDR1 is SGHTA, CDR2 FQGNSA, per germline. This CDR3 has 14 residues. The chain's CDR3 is CASSPFWAGETQYF. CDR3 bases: TGTGCCAGCAGCCCCTTCTGGGCCGGAGAGACCCAGTACTTC.

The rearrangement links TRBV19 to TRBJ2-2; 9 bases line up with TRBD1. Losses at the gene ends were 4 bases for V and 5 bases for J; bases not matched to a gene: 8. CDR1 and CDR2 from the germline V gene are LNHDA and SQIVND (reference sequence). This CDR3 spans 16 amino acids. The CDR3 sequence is CASSSTGTGTTGELFF. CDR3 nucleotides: TGTGCCAGTAGTAGTACCGGGACAGGGACGACCGGGGAGCTGTTTTTT.

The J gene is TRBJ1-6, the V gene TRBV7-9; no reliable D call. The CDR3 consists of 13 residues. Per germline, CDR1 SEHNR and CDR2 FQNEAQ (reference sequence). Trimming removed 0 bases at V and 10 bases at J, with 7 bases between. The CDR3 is CASSLANASPLHF. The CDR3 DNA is TGTGCCAGCAGCTTAGCGAACGCCTCACCCCTCCACTTT.

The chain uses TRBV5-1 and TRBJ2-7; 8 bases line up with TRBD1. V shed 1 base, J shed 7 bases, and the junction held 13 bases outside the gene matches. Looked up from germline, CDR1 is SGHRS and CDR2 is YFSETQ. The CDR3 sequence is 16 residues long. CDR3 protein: CASSLSPAGGAEEQYF. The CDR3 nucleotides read TGCGCCAGCAGCTTGTCACCGGCAGGGGGCGCGGAAGAGCAGTACTTC.

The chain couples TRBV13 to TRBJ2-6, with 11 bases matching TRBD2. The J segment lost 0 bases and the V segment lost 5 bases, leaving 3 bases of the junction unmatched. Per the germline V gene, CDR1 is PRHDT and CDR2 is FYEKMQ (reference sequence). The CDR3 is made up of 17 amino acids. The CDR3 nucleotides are TGTGCCAGCAGCCTAGCGGGGGGCTTCTCTGGGGCCAACGTCCTGACTTTC. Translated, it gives CASSLAGGFSGANVLTF. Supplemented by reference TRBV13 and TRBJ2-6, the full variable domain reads AAGVIQSPRHLIKEKRETATLKCYPIPRHDTVYWYQQGPGQDPQFLISFYEKMQSDKGSIPDRFSAQQFSDYHSELNMSSLELGDSALYFCASSLAGGFSGANVLTFGAGSRLTVL.

The CDR3 region has the DNA TGTGCCAGCAGCTTATATAATGATGCCGGGCGGGGGGAGACCCAGTACTTC. Translated: CASSLYNDAGRGETQYF. This sequence joins TRBV11-2 and TRBJ2-5; 7 bases line up with TRBD2. V lost 2 bases, J lost 5 bases, and 14 bases stayed unmatched. Germline V gene data show CDR1 as SGHAT and CDR2 as FQNNGV. CDR3 size: 17 residues.

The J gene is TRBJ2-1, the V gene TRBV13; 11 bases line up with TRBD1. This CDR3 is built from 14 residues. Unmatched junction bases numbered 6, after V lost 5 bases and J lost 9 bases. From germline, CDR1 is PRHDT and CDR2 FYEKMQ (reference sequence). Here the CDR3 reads CASSNRDRGSEQFF. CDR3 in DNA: TGTGCCAGCAGCAACCGGGACAGGGGGTCTGAGCAGTTCTTC.

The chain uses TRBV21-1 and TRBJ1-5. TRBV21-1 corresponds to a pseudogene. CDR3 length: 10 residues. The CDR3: CASSKGLRHF. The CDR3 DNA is TGTGCCAGCAGCAAAGGATTAAGACATTTT.

As DNA, the CDR3 is TGTGCCAGCAGCGCCAACCCCACCGGGACAGGGAAGGACTATGGCTACACCTTC. It is translated as CASSANPTGTGKDYGYTF. This chain joins TRBV5-5 and TRBJ1-2; 9 bases agree with TRBD1. The CDR3 spans 18 residues. V shed 4 bases and J 3 bases; nucleotides not matched to a gene: 16. Germline-derived CDR1 and CDR2 are SGHKS and YYEKEE (reference sequence).

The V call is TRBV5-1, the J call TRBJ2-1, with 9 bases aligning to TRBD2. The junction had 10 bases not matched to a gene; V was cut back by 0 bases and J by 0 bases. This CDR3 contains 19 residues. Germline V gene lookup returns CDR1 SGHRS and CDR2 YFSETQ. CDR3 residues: CASSLVASGDASSYNEQFF. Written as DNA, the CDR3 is TGCGCCAGCAGCTTGGTAGCTAGCGGGGATGCAAGCTCCTACAATGAGCAGTTCTTC.

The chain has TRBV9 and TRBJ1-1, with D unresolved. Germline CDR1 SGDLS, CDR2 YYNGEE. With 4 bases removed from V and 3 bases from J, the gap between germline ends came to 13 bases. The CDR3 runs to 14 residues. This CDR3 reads CASSPLAGDTEAFF. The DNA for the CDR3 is TGTGCCAGCAGCCCTCTCGCCGGGGACACTGAAGCTTTCTTT.

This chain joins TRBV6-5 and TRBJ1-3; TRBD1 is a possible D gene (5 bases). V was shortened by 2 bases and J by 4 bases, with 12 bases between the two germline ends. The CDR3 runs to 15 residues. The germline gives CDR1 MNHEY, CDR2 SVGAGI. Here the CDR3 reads CASSYDKGYGNTIYF. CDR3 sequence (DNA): TGTGCCAGCAGTTACGATAAGGGGTACGGAAACACCATATATTTT.

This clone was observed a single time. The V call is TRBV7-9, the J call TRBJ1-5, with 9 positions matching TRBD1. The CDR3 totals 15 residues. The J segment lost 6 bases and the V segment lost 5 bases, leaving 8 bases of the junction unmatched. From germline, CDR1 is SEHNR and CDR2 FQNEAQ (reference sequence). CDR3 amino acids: CASSTGTGRGQPQHF. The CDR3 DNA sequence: TGTGCCAGCAGCACCGGGACAGGGCGCGGTCAGCCCCAGCATTTT.

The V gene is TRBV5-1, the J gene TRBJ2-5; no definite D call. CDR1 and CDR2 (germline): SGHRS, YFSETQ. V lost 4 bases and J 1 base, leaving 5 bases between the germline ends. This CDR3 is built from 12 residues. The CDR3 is CASSMAQETQYF. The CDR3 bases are TGCGCCAGCAGCATGGCCCAAGAGACCCAGTACTTC.

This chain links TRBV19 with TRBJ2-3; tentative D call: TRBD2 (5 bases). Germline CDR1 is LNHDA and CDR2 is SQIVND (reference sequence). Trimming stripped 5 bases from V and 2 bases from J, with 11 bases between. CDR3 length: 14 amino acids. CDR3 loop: CASSATNHTDTQYF. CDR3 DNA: TGTGCCAGTAGTGCGACTAACCACACAGATACGCAGTATTTT. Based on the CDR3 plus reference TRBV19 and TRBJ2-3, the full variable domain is DGGITQSPKYLFRKEGQNVTLSCEQNLNHDAMYWYRQDPGQGLRLIYYSQIVNDFQKGDIAEGYSVSREKKESFPLTVTSAQKNPTAFYLCASSATNHTDTQYFGPGTRLTVL.

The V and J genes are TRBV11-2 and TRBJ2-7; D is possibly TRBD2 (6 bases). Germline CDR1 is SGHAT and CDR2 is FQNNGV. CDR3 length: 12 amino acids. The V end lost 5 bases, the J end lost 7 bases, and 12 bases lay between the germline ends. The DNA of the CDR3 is TGTGCCAGCAGCCCCGGGGGTCAGGAGCAGTACTTC. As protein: CASSPGGQEQYF. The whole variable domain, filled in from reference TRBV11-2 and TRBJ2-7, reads EAGVAQSPRYKIIEKRQSVAFWCNPISGHATLYWYQQILGQGPKLLIQFQNNGVVDDSQLPKDRFSAERLKGVDSTLKIQPAKLEDSAVYLCASSPGGQEQYFGPGTRLTVT.

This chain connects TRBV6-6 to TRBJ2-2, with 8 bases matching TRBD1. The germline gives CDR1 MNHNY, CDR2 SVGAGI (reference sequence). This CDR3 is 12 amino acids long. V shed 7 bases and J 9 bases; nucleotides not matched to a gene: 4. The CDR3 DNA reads TGTGCCAGCATCCAGGGGGCTCGGGAGCTGTTTTTT. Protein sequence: CASIQGARELFF.

CDR3: CASSEGHTQTYEQYF. In nucleotides, the CDR3 is TGTGCCAGCAGCGAGGGCCATACCCAAACCTACGAGCAGTACTTC. The chain employs TRBV6-1 and TRBJ2-7, with D possibly matching TRBD2 (5 bases). Trimming removed 6 bases at V and 2 bases at J, with 17 bases between. The CDR3 length is 15 residues. From germline, CDR1 is MNHNS and CDR2 SASEGT.